This paragraph covers one TCR beta chain sequence. CDR3 size: 15 residues. From germline, CDR1 is MNHNY and CDR2 SVGAGI (reference sequence). The V and J ends lost 2 bases and 5 bases, in that order; junction bases with no gene match: 4. The sample comes from a study of blood T cell repertoires in COVID-19. Overall study: Specimens from acute and convalescent COVID-19 originated in the United States, Italy and Spain.

Using immunoSEQ multiplex PCR, the repertoire was profiled, and TCRdb retains in-frame clones only, with some absent. The sample carries about 130,000 clones, about 80% recorded once. The gene calls are TRBV6-6 and TRBJ1-5, with 9 bases aligning to TRBD1. Sequencing was performed on peripheral blood. The receptor comes from a human donor in a cohort sampled during active COVID-19. The CDR3 sequence is CASSYDGQGYQPQHF. For the CDR3, the DNA is TGTGCCAGCAGTTACGACGGACAGGGGTATCAGCCCCAGCATTTT.